The next 26 T cell receptor beta chains were all read from a single sample in a study of PD-1 blockade in classical Hodgkin lymphoma. Exposure to brentuximab vedotin varied, and each patient had relapsed following autologous stem cell transplantation. The protocol was immunoSEQ multiplex PCR, while the TCRdb copy is restricted to in-frame clones and leaves out a portion. The sample comprises some 96,000 clones, roughly 92% of which are singletons, and roughly 2.8% rests with the top ten. The specimen was peripheral blood mononuclear cells (PBMCs), collected at baseline. These receptors originate from a human donor with classical Hodgkin lymphoma.

The chain employs TRBV7-9 and TRBJ2-1; TRBD2 aligns across 10 bases. The germline CDR1 and CDR2 sequences are SEHNR and FQNEAQ (reference sequence). The CDR3 consists of 18 residues. V dropped 6 bases and J dropped 4; count of bases not matched to a gene: 15. The CDR3 sequence is CASRGWVVTSGDYNEQFF. The DNA for the CDR3 is TGTGCCAGCAGGGGCTGGGTCGTCACTAGCGGGGATTACAATGAGCAGTTCTTC.

The chain joins TRBV25-1 to TRBJ2-7, with TRBD2 matching 9 bases. Germline values: CDR1 MGHDK, CDR2 SYGVNS. V trimming: 1 base; J trimming: 0 bases; junction bases outside the gene matches: 7. The CDR3 runs 17 residues. CDR3 nucleotide sequence: TGTGCCAGCAGTGAATCCCCTAGCGGGGTCAGCTCCTACGAGCAGTACTTC. Translating it yields CASSESPSGVSSYEQYF.

In DNA form, the CDR3 reads TGTGCCAGCAGGGGGCGAATAATCGGGGAGCAGTACTTC. Its protein is CASRGRIIGEQYF. V gene TRBV25-1 combines with J gene TRBJ2-7; D may be TRBD1 (5 bases). Germline lookup yields CDR1 MGHDK and CDR2 SYGVNS. Trimming removed 6 bases from V and 7 bases from J, with 16 bases in between. This CDR3 has 13 residues.

The J gene is TRBJ1-2, the V gene TRBV15; D is ambiguous. Trimming left V 0 bases short and J 8 bases short, with 10 bases between. This CDR3 region has 13 residues. Germline V gene data show CDR1 as LNHNV and CDR2 as YYDKDF (reference sequence). In nucleotides, the CDR3 is TGTGCCACCAGCAGAGACATCGTTGGAGGCTACACCTTC. Translating gives CATSRDIVGGYTF.

A few counts support this clone. The chain uses TRBV27 and TRBJ2-7; D is ambiguous. Trimming left V 4 bases short and J 2 bases short, with 12 bases between. CDR1 and CDR2 (germline): MNHEY, SMNVEV (reference sequence). The CDR3 runs 14 residues. The DNA for the CDR3 is TGTGCCAGCAGTTCGCCTAGGGTTACCTACGAGCAGTACTTC. It is translated as CASSSPRVTYEQYF.

The J gene is TRBJ2-6, the V gene TRBV4-1; 7 bases are a match to TRBD1. From germline, CDR1 is MGHRA and CDR2 YSYEKL. V lost 2 bases to trimming and J lost 4 bases; unmatched junction nucleotides: 17. The CDR3 runs to 20 residues. CDR3 bases: TGCGCCAGCAGCCAACGACCCTGGGACAGCCCGCAAAGGGGGGCCAACGTCCTGACTTTC. It yields the protein CASSQRPWDSPQRGANVLTF.

The V and J genes are TRBV6-6 and TRBJ1-3, with D tentatively TRBD1 (5 bases). Trimming removed 4 bases at V and 0 bases at J, with 13 bases between. The CDR3 length is 16 residues. The germline CDR1 and CDR2 sequences are MNHNY and SVGAGI (reference sequence). CDR3: CASSFPGTGSGNTIYF. For the CDR3, the DNA is TGTGCCAGCAGTTTCCCCGGGACGGGCTCTGGAAACACCATATATTTT.

CDR3 sequence: CASSSPGLAGGPVRDEQYF. DNA of the CDR3: TGTGCCAGCAGCTCACCGGGACTAGCGGGAGGACCTGTTAGGGACGAGCAGTACTTC. V and J are TRBV7-2 and TRBJ2-7; 15 nucleotides align to TRBD2. The CDR3 has 19 residues. Germline-derived CDR1 and CDR2 are SGHTA and FQGNSA. The V gene end was trimmed by 4 bases and the J gene end by 5 bases; junction bases not matched to a gene: 15.

DNA of the CDR3: TGTGCCAGCAGCCAAGGGCGTACTAGTGAGCAGTTCTTC. Its protein is CASSQGRTSEQFF. The V gene is TRBV4-2, the J gene TRBJ2-1, with D maybe TRBD2 (5 bases). The V gene's germline CDR1 is LGHNA and CDR2 YNFKEQ. V lost 1 base and J 9 bases, leaving 10 bases between the germline ends. This CDR3 contains 13 residues.

The rearrangement joins TRBV11-3 to TRBJ2-1; D is perhaps TRBD1 or TRBD2 (7 bases each). Germline CDR1 reads SGHNT; CDR2 reads YENEEA. This CDR3 region has 17 residues. The germline V and J ends were trimmed by 2 bases and 7 bases, with 21 bases remaining between them. The CDR3 protein is CASSLRGGTVARNEQFF. The DNA for the CDR3 is TGTGCCAGCAGCTTAAGGGGAGGGACAGTAGCAAGGAATGAGCAGTTCTTC. Full variable domain (missing parts from reference TRBV11-3 and TRBJ2-1): EAGVVQSPRYKIIEKKQPVAFWCNPISGHNTLYWYLQNLGQGPELLIRYENEEAVDDSQLPKDRFSAERLKGVDSTLKIQPAELGDSAVYLCASSLRGGTVARNEQFFGPGTRLTVL.

This rearrangement joins TRBV6-1 to TRBJ2-7; D might be TRBD1 (5 bases). V lost 6 bases, J lost 3 bases, and 12 bases lay in between. The CDR3 has 13 residues. Per germline, CDR1 MNHNS and CDR2 SASEGT. The CDR3: CASRKAGFYEQYF. The CDR3, as DNA: TGTGCCAGCAGGAAGGCAGGGTTCTACGAGCAGTACTTC.

The CDR3 bases are TGCGCCAGCAGCCTCGGGACAGCAGCCACAGATACGCAGTATTTT. It translates to CASSLGTAATDTQYF. V usage is TRBV5-1 and J usage is TRBJ2-3; 7 bases are shared with TRBD1. The CDR3 extends over 15 amino acids. Germline V gene lookup returns CDR1 SGHRS and CDR2 YFSETQ. Trimming took 4 bases from V and 2 from J; bases not matched to a gene: 7. The full variable domain, its missing parts supplied by reference TRBV5-1 and TRBJ2-3, is KAGVTQTPRYLIKTRGQQVTLSCSPISGHRSVSWYQQTPGQGLQFLFEYFSETQRNKGNFPGRFSGRQFSNSRSEMNVSTLELGDSALYLCASSLGTAATDTQYFGPGTRLTVL.

The chain has TRBV9 and TRBJ1-5, with TRBD1 identical over 7 bases. The CDR3 extends over 15 amino acids. V was clipped by 6 bases and J by 3 bases; unmatched bases: 9. Looked up from germline, CDR1 is SGDLS and CDR2 is YYNGEE. The CDR3 DNA sequence: TGTGCCAGCACCCCGACAGGGAGCGTCAATCAGCCCCAGCATTTT. The encoded protein is CASTPTGSVNQPQHF.

The V and J genes are TRBV27 and TRBJ2-7, with 7 nucleotides matching TRBD1. The trim removed 2 bases at V and 0 bases at J, leaving 10 bases unmatched. The germline gives CDR1 MNHEY, CDR2 SMNVEV (reference sequence). This CDR3 contains 17 residues. The CDR3 nucleotides read TGTGCCAGCAGTTTAAAACCCGCAGGGGACAGCTCCTACGAGCAGTACTTC. Encoded protein: CASSLKPAGDSSYEQYF.

The J gene is TRBJ1-2, the V gene TRBV27, with D possibly matching TRBD1 (5 bases). Trimming pared 1 base from V and 1 base from J, leaving 10 bases between. The germline gives CDR1 MNHEY, CDR2 SMNVEV (reference sequence). This CDR3 is built from 15 residues. The CDR3 region has the DNA TGTGCCAGCAGTTTATGGGGCACCTATAACTATGGCTACACCTTC. Its protein product is CASSLWGTYNYGYTF.

V is TRBV12-5 and J is TRBJ2-3; 7 nucleotides align to TRBD1. V lost 7 bases, J lost 2 bases, and 12 bases stayed unmatched. Germline CDR1 is LGHNT and CDR2 is FRNRAP. The length of the CDR3 is 16 residues. The CDR3 loop is CASAGNGGQITDTQYF. CDR3 in DNA: TGTGCTAGTGCCGGAAATGGGGGACAGATCACAGATACGCAGTATTTT.

This chain connects TRBV5-6 to TRBJ2-1, with TRBD2 matching over 11 bases. Germline CDR1 and CDR2: SGHDT and YYEEEE. The junction had 4 bases not matched to a gene; V was cut back by 6 bases and J by 2 bases. The CDR3 contains 15 residues. The CDR3 here is CASNLGLAAYNEQFF. As DNA, the CDR3 is TGTGCCAGCAACCTGGGACTAGCGGCCTACAATGAGCAGTTCTTC.

The chain couples TRBV27 to TRBJ2-5; D possibly corresponds to TRBD1 (5 bases). The CDR3 runs to 13 residues. CDR1 and CDR2 (germline): MNHEY, SMNVEV (reference sequence). Trimming removed 2 bases at V and 4 bases at J, with 8 bases between. The CDR3 DNA is TGTGCCAGCAGTTTAGTAAGGGGAGAGACCCAGTACTTC. It codes for CASSLVRGETQYF.

This rearrangement joins TRBV5-1 to TRBJ2-1; 9 positions match TRBD1. V shed 4 bases, J shed 5 bases, and the junction held 10 bases outside the gene matches. Germline CDR1 SGHRS, CDR2 YFSETQ. CDR3 size: 16 residues. The CDR3, as DNA: TGCGCCAGCAGCCCGAATGACAGACAGGGGGACAATGAGCAGTTCTTC. It is translated as CASSPNDRQGDNEQFF.

The CDR3 here is CAVIKEGRWTDTQYF. DNA for the CDR3: TGTGCGGTTATTAAGGAGGGGCGGTGGACAGATACGCAGTATTTT. The chain recombines TRBV7-7 with TRBJ2-3; a weak D match, TRBD2 (6 bases). This CDR3 is built from 15 residues. The germline V gene encodes CDR1 SSHAT and CDR2 FNYEAQ (reference sequence).

The chain uses TRBV30 and TRBJ2-5, with D maybe TRBD2 (5 bases). V lost 4 bases, J lost 5 bases, and 8 bases lay in between. Germline lookup yields CDR1 GTSNPN and CDR2 SVGIG (reference sequence). This CDR3 spans 11 amino acids. CDR3 region: CAWMGAETQYF. The CDR3 nucleotides read TGTGCCTGGATGGGAGCGGAGACCCAGTACTTC.

This chain connects TRBV6-6 to TRBJ2-7; D is ambiguous. The V end lost 8 bases, the J end lost 1 base, and 9 bases lay between the germline ends. The CDR3 has 12 residues. The germline V gene encodes CDR1 MNHNY and CDR2 SVGAGI (reference sequence). This CDR3 reads CASGPGSYEQYF. The CDR3 DNA reads TGTGCCAGCGGGCCAGGATCCTACGAGCAGTACTTC.

The chain combines TRBV7-9 with TRBJ2-1; the D gene is possibly TRBD2 (5 bases). Trimming took 3 bases from V and 1 from J, leaving 13 bases between them. Germline-derived CDR1 and CDR2 are SEHNR and FQNEAQ (reference sequence). The CDR3 loop spans 16 amino acids. The CDR3 reads CASSFSPGGSYNEQFF. For the CDR3, the DNA is TGTGCCAGCAGCTTCTCCCCAGGCGGGTCCTACAATGAGCAGTTCTTC.

The chain employs TRBV11-3 and TRBJ2-3; 9 bases are shared with TRBD2. Germline values: CDR1 SGHNT, CDR2 YENEEA. The CDR3 length is 16 residues. V was clipped by 4 bases and J by 4 bases; unmatched bases: 9. The CDR3 region is CASSSSWREGADTQYF. CDR3 nucleotides: TGTGCCAGCAGCTCCTCGTGGCGGGAGGGGGCAGATACGCAGTATTTT.

V gene TRBV4-1 combines with J gene TRBJ2-5; D may match TRBD1 or TRBD2 (5 bases each). Germline loops: CDR1 MGHRA, CDR2 YSYEKL. V dropped 6 bases and J dropped 7 bases, with 18 bases sitting between them. This CDR3 has 14 residues. DNA of the CDR3: TGCGCCAGCAGACCATCCGGGACCCTGGGGACCCAGTACTTC. Its translation is CASRPSGTLGTQYF.

V and J are TRBV19 and TRBJ1-4; D unclear. This CDR3 contains 13 residues. The germline gives CDR1 LNHDA, CDR2 SQIVND (reference sequence). Trimming left V 2 bases short and J 0 bases short, with 1 base between. The CDR3 loop reads CASSITTNEKLFF. In DNA form, the CDR3 reads TGTGCCAGTAGTATAACAACTAATGAAAAACTGTTTTTT. The full variable domain, completed using reference TRBV19 and TRBJ1-4, is DGGITQSPKYLFRKEGQNVTLSCEQNLNHDAMYWYRQDPGQGLRLIYYSQIVNDFQKGDIAEGYSVSREKKESFPLTVTSAQKNPTAFYLCASSITTNEKLFFGSGTQLSVL.